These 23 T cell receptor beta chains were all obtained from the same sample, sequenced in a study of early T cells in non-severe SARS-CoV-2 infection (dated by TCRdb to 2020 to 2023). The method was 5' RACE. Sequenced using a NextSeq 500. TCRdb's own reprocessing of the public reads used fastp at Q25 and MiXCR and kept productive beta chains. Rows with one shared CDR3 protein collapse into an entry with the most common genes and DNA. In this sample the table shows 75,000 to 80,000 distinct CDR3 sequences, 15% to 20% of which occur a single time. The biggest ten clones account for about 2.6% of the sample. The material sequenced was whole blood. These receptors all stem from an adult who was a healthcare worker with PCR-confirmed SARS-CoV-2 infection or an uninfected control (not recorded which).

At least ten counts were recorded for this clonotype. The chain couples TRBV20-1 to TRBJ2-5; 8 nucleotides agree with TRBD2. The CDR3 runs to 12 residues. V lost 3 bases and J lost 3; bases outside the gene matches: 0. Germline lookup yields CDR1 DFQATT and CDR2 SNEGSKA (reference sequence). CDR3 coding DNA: TGCAGTGCTAGCGGGAGGGAAGAGACCCAGTACTTC. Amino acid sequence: CSASGREETQYF.

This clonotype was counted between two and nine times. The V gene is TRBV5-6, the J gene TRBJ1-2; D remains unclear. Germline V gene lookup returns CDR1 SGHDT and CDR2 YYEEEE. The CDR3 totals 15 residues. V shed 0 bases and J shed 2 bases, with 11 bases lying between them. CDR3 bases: TGTGCCAGCAGCTTGGTAAGCGCAGAGAACTATGGCTACACCTTC. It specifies CASSLVSAENYGYTF.

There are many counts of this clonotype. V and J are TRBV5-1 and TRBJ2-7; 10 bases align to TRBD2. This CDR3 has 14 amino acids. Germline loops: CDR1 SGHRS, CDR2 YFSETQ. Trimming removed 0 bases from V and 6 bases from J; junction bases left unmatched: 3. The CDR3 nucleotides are TGCGCCAGCAGCTTGGGACTAGCGGGCGGCGAGCAGTACTTC. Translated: CASSLGLAGGEQYF.

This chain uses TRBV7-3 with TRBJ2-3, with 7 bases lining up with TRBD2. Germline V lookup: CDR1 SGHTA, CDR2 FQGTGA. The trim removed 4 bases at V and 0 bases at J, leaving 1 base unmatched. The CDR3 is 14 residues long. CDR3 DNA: TGTGCCAGCAGCTCCGGGGGGAGCACAGATACGCAGTATTTT. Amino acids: CASSSGGSTDTQYF.

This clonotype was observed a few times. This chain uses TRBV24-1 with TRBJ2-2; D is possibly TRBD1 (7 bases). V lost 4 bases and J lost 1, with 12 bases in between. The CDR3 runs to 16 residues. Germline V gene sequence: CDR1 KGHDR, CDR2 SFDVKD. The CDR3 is CATSDSGGLNTGELFF. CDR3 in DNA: TGTGCCACCAGTGACTCAGGGGGACTGAACACCGGGGAGCTGTTTTTT.

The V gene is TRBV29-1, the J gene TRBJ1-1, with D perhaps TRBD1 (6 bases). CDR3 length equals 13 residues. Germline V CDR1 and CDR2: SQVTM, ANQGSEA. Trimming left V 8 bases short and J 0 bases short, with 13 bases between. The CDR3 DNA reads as TGCAGCACCGCAGGGGCCATGAACACTGAAGCTTTCTTT. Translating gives CSTAGAMNTEAFF.

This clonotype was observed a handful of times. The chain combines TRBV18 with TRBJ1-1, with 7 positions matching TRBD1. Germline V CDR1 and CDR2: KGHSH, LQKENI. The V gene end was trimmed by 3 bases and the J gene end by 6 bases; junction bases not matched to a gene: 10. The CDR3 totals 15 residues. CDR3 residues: CASSPRSDRAAEAFF. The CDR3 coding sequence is TGTGCCAGCTCACCCCGGTCCGACAGGGCCGCTGAAGCTTTCTTT.

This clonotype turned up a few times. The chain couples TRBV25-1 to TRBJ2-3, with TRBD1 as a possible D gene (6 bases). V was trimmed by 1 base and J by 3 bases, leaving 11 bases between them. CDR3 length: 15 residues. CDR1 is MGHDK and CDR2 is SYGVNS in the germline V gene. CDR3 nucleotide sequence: TGTGCCAGCAGTGAATTCCGGACAGTTACAGATACGCAGTATTTT. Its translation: CASSEFRTVTDTQYF.

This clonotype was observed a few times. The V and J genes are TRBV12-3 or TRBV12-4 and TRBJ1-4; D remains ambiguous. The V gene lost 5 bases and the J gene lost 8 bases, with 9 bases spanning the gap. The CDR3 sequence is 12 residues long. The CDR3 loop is CASSRIGEKLFF. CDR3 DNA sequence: TGTGCCAGCAGTCGAATTGGGGAAAAACTGTTTTTT.

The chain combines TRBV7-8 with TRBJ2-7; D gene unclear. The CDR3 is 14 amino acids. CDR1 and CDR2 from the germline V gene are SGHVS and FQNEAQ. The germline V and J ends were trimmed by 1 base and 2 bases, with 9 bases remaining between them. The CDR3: CASSLGVITYEQYF. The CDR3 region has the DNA TGTGCCAGCAGCTTAGGAGTCATTACCTACGAGCAGTACTTC.

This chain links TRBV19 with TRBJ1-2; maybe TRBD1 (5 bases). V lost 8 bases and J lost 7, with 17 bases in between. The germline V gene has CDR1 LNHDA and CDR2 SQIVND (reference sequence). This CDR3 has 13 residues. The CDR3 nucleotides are TGTGCCAGTCGAGGAATTTGGGGCGCTGGCTACACCTTC. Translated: CASRGIWGAGYTF.

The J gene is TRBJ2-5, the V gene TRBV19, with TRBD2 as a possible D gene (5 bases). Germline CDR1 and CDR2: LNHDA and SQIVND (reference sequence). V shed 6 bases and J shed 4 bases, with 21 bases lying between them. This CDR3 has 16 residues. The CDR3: CASSKGSLAGGETQYF. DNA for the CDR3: TGTGCCAGTAGCAAGGGCAGCCTAGCTGGTGGAGAGACCCAGTACTTC.

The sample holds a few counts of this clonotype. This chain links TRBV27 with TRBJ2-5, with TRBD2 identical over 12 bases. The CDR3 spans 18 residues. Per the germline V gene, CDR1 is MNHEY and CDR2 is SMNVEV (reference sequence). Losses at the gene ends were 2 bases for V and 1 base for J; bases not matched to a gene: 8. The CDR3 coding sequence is TGTGCCAGCAGTTTAGCCGCTAGCGGGGGGGCCCGCCAAGAGACCCAGTACTTC. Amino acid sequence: CASSLAASGGARQETQYF.

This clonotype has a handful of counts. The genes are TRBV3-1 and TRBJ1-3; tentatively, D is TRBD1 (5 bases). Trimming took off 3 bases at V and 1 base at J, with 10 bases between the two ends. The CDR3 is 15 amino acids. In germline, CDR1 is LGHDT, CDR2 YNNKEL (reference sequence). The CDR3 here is CASSHRVWSGNTIYF. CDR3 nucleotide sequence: TGTGCCAGCAGCCACAGGGTGTGGTCTGGAAACACCATATATTTT.

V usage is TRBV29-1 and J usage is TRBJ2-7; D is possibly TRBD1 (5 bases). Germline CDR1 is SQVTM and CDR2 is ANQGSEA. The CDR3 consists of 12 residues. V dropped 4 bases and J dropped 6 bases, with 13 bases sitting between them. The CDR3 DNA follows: TGCAGCGTTGGAGGCCAGGGCGGCGAGCAGTACTTC. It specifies CSVGGQGGEQYF.

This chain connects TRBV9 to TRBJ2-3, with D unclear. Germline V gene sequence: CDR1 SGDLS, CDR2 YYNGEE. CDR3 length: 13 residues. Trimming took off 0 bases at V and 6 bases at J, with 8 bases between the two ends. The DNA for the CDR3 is TGTGCCAGCAGCGTAGAGCTGATGGATACGCAGTATTTT. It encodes CASSVELMDTQYF.

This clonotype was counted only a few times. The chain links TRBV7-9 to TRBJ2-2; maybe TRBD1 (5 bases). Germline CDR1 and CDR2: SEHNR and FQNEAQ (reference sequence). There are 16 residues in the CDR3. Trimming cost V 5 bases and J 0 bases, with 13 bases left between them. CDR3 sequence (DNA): TGTGCCAGCAGCCCGTGGACATCGGCGAACACCGGGGAGCTGTTTTTT. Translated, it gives CASSPWTSANTGELFF.

The chain's CDR3 is CASRPAVNTEAFF. CDR3 in DNA: TGCGCCAGCCGCCCCGCAGTGAACACTGAAGCTTTCTTT. The chain uses TRBV5-1 and TRBJ1-1; D is uncertain. This CDR3 contains 13 residues. The V end lost 7 bases, the J end lost 0 bases, and 10 bases lay between the germline ends. Germline V gene sequence: CDR1 SGHRS, CDR2 YFSETQ.

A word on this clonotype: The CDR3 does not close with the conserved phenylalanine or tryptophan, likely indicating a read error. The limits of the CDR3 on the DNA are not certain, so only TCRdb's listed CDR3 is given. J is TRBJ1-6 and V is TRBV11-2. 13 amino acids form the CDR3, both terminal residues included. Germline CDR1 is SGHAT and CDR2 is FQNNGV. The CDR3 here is CASSLDRGRPAYL.

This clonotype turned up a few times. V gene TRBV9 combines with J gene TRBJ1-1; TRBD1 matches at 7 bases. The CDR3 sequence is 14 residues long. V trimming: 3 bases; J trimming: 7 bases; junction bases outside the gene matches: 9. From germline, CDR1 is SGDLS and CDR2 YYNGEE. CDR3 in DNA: TGTGCCAGCAGCGCCCAACTGGGACAGATTGAAGCTTTCTTT. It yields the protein CASSAQLGQIEAFF.

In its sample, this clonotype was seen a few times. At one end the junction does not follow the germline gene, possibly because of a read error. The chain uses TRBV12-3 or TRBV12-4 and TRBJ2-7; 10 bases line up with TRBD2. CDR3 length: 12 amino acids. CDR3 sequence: CSSGRGGYEQYF. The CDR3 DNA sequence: TGCTCCAGCGGGAGGGGGGGTTACGAGCAGTACTTC.

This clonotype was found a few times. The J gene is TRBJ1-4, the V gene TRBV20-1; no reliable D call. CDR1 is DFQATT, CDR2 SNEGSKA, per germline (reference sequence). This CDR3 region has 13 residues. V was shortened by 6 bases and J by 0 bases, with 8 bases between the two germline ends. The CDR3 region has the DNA TGCAGTGCCTCGGATGCAACTAATGAAAAACTGTTTTTT. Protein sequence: CSASDATNEKLFF.

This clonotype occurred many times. The CDR3: CSARDSGATGELFF. CDR3 sequence (DNA): TGCAGTGCTAGAGATTCCGGGGCTACCGGGGAGCTGTTTTTT. V usage is TRBV20-1 and J usage is TRBJ2-2; D tentatively fits TRBD1 or TRBD2 (5 bases each). This CDR3 contains 14 residues. CDR1 and CDR2 (germline): DFQATT, SNEGSKA (reference sequence). The ends were cut back, 0 bases at V and 5 bases at J, with 10 bases in the middle.